A single sample is the source of the 27 T cell receptor beta chains below, sequenced in a study of blood T cell repertoires in COVID-19. Some clones are missing from TCRdb's copy, which holds only in-frame ones; the method was immunoSEQ multiplex PCR. Here the sample spans fewer than 400,000 clones, more than 85% being singletons. Specimen: PBMCs or T cells enriched from blood (not recorded which). The receptor set was obtained from a woman in her thirties who had recovered from COVID-19.

This chain links TRBV6-5 with TRBJ2-7; a possible D gene is TRBD2 (6 bases). The length of the CDR3 is 15 residues. V was pared by 0 bases and J by 3 bases, with 12 bases between. Germline CDR1 MNHEY, CDR2 SVGAGI. For the CDR3, the DNA is TGTGCCAGCAGTTACTCGACCGGAGGGAACTACGAGCAGTACTTC. This codes for CASSYSTGGNYEQYF.

J is TRBJ1-5 and V is TRBV19; a weak D match, TRBD1 (6 bases). This CDR3 has 15 amino acids. Germline V gives CDR1 LNHDA, CDR2 SQIVND (reference sequence). V lost 6 bases and J lost 3, with 15 bases in between. CDR3 bases: TGTGCCAGTAGCCCTCTGGGGGCCCCCAATCAGCCCCAGCATTTT. Its protein is CASSPLGAPNQPQHF.

The genes are TRBV5-1 and TRBJ2-5; 7 bases map to TRBD2. Germline trimming cut 0 bases from V and 4 bases from J; bases unmatched to any gene: 3. The CDR3 has 14 amino acids. Looked up from germline, CDR1 is SGHRS and CDR2 is YFSETQ. The DNA for the CDR3 is TGCGCCAGCAGCTTGGTAGGGAGGGGAGAGACCCAGTACTTC. Translating it yields CASSLVGRGETQYF.

This chain connects TRBV10-1 to TRBJ1-4; D possibly corresponds to TRBD1 (5 bases). The germline CDR1 and CDR2 sequences are WNHNN and SYGVQD (reference sequence). CDR3 length: 12 amino acids. V was trimmed by 2 bases and J by 8 bases, leaving 6 bases between them. The CDR3 DNA is TGCGCCAGCAGTGAGCAGGGCGAAAAACTGTTTTTT. This codes for CASSEQGEKLFF.

This clone came up a few times. V gene TRBV3-1 (or the pseudogene TRBV3-2) combines with J gene TRBJ1-5; 7 bases line up with TRBD1. Germline CDR1 reads LGHDT; CDR2 reads YNNKEL (reference sequence). The CDR3 is made up of 15 amino acids. V was pared by 6 bases and J by 5 bases, with 10 bases of the junction left unmatched. The CDR3 region is CASSSIQGGDQPQHF. CDR3 coding DNA: TGTGCCAGCAGTTCCATCCAGGGGGGCGATCAGCCCCAGCATTTT.

CDR3 sequence: CASKGRQGREQYF. The CDR3 bases are TGTGCCAGCAAAGGGAGACAGGGACGCGAGCAGTACTTC. V is TRBV27 and J is TRBJ2-7, with 7 bases identical to TRBD1. Germline V lookup: CDR1 MNHEY, CDR2 SMNVEV (reference sequence). The CDR3 is 13 amino acids. The V and J ends lost 7 bases and 6 bases, in that order; junction bases with no gene match: 9.

V is TRBV27 and J is TRBJ2-3, with 9 bases identical to TRBD1. Germline V lookup: CDR1 MNHEY, CDR2 SMNVEV (reference sequence). This CDR3 is built from 14 residues. Trimming took 2 bases from V and 6 from J; bases not matched to a gene: 3. The CDR3 nucleotides are TGTGCCAGCAGTTTAGGACAGGGGTCGGATACGCAGTATTTT. Protein: CASSLGQGSDTQYF.

V gene TRBV7-2 combines with J gene TRBJ2-1, with D perhaps TRBD2 (6 bases). There are 13 residues in the CDR3. CDR1 is SGHTA, CDR2 FQGNSA, per germline. Trimming left V 2 bases short and J 8 bases short, with 10 bases between. The CDR3 loop is CASSLFREHEQFF. CDR3 sequence (DNA): TGTGCCAGCAGCTTATTCCGGGAGCATGAGCAGTTCTTC.

The genes are TRBV4-2 and TRBJ2-1; 9 bases fit TRBD1. The CDR3 loop spans 16 amino acids. Germline CDR1 and CDR2: LGHNA and YNFKEQ. The V segment lost 1 base and the J segment 7 bases; nucleotides outside the gene matches: 8. The CDR3, as DNA: TGTGCCAGCAGCCAAGTTTGGGGACAGGGAGTAAATGAGCAGTTCTTC. It encodes CASSQVWGQGVNEQFF.

This chain links TRBV9 with TRBJ1-3; D not resolved. Germline CDR1 is SGDLS and CDR2 is YYNGEE. The CDR3 is 12 amino acids. Trimming removed 3 bases from V and 3 bases from J, with 4 bases in between. The CDR3: CASSAFGNTIYF. The CDR3 DNA sequence: TGTGCCAGCAGCGCTTTTGGAAACACCATATATTTT.

The CDR3 coding sequence is TGTGCCAGCAGCCGAACCGGGAGGGGATCATCTGAAGCTTTCTTT. It codes for CASSRTGRGSSEAFF. The V and J genes are TRBV28 and TRBJ1-1, with D possibly matching TRBD1 (5 bases). Germline CDR1 is MDHEN and CDR2 is SYDVKM. The germline V and J ends were trimmed by 6 bases and 6 bases, with 20 bases remaining between them. The CDR3 has 15 residues.

The chain couples TRBV10-3 to TRBJ2-6; possibly TRBD1 for D (5 bases). The CDR3 runs to 14 residues. V was cut by 10 bases and J by 3 bases, with 13 bases left in between. Per the germline V gene, CDR1 is ENHRY and CDR2 is SYGVKD. The CDR3: CATSREFGANVLTF. The CDR3 DNA is TGTGCCACCTCCAGGGAATTTGGGGCCAACGTCCTGACTTTC.

V gene TRBV7-2 combines with J gene TRBJ1-1, with 7 positions matching TRBD1. This CDR3 comprises 14 residues. The germline V gene encodes CDR1 SGHTA and CDR2 FQGNSA. Losses at the gene ends were 2 bases for V and 5 bases for J; bases not matched to a gene: 5. The CDR3: CASSLMGRGTEAFF. As DNA, the CDR3 is TGTGCCAGCAGCTTAATGGGCAGGGGGACTGAAGCTTTCTTT.

This clone was observed a handful of times. The sample carries other DNA sequences with the same CDR3. V and J are TRBV28 and TRBJ1-2; TRBD1 matches at 7 bases. CDR1 and CDR2 (germline): MDHEN, SYDVKM. The junction had 3 bases not matched to a gene; V was cut back by 6 bases and J by 2 bases. The length of the CDR3 is 13 residues. CDR3 in DNA: TGTGCCAGCAGCTTGGGACAGAACTATGGCTACACCTTC. Translating gives CASSLGQNYGYTF.

This chain joins TRBV2 and TRBJ2-5, with TRBD2 identical over 8 bases. V shed 6 bases, J shed 5 bases, and the junction held 8 bases outside the gene matches. The CDR3 sequence is 14 residues long. The V gene's germline CDR1 is SNHLY and CDR2 FYNNEI. In DNA form, the CDR3 reads TGTGCCAGCAGGATGAGGTTAGCGGGGGAGACCCAGTACTTC. Amino acids: CASRMRLAGETQYF.

Of note for this clone: Other DNA sequences of this sample code for an identical CDR3. This chain links TRBV18 with TRBJ1-2; 7 bases match TRBD1. The CDR3 is 13 amino acids. Germline trimming cut 3 bases from V and 3 bases from J; bases unmatched to any gene: 1. Germline V gene sequence: CDR1 KGHSH, CDR2 LQKENI. This CDR3 is CASSPDRDYGYTF. CDR3 coding DNA: TGTGCCAGCTCACCCGACAGGGACTATGGCTACACCTTC.

J is TRBJ2-5 and V is TRBV27; D call uncertain. The germline V gene encodes CDR1 MNHEY and CDR2 SMNVEV (reference sequence). V was trimmed by 1 base and J by 3 bases, leaving 9 bases between them. The CDR3 sequence is 14 residues long. The CDR3: CASSLFQDEETQYF. The CDR3 DNA reads as TGTGCCAGCAGTTTATTCCAGGATGAAGAGACCCAGTACTTC.

The V and J genes are TRBV5-1 and TRBJ2-3; 9 bases map to TRBD1. V was clipped by 4 bases and J by 6 bases; unmatched bases: 6. Germline CDR1 reads SGHRS; CDR2 reads YFSETQ. The CDR3 has 14 amino acids. CDR3 sequence reads: CASSQGQGSDTQYF. In DNA, the CDR3 is TGCGCCAGCAGCCAGGGACAGGGTAGCGATACGCAGTATTTT.

This clone was seen once. The chain is built from TRBV7-2 and TRBJ2-2; TRBD2 aligns across 11 bases. This CDR3 has 15 amino acids. After removal of 5 bases from V and 4 bases from J, the junction contained 3 bases not matched to a gene. Per the germline V gene, CDR1 is SGHTA and CDR2 is FQGNSA. The CDR3: CASSLSGGVTGELFF. CDR3 bases: TGTGCCAGCAGCCTTAGCGGGGGGGTCACCGGGGAGCTGTTTTTT.

The V gene is TRBV3-1 (or the pseudogene TRBV3-2), the J gene TRBJ1-3; D is ambiguous. The CDR3 has 13 residues. Trimming removed 3 bases from V and 3 bases from J, with 6 bases in between. CDR1 is LGHDT, CDR2 YNNKEL, per germline (reference sequence). The CDR3 region has the DNA TGTGCCAGCAGCCATGGCATTGGAAACACCATATATTTT. This gives the protein CASSHGIGNTIYF.

J is TRBJ2-7 and V is TRBV18, with 12 bases matching TRBD2. Per germline, CDR1 KGHSH and CDR2 LQKENI. The trim removed 2 bases at V and 7 bases at J, leaving 12 bases unmatched. This CDR3 has 17 amino acids. This CDR3 is CASSPRLAGDTRGEQYF. The CDR3, as DNA: TGTGCCAGCTCACCAAGACTAGCGGGGGATACTAGGGGGGAGCAGTACTTC.

V usage is TRBV4-1 and J usage is TRBJ2-7, with D perhaps TRBD1 (5 bases). The CDR3 has 16 residues. The V gene lost 0 bases and the J gene lost 3 bases, with 15 bases spanning the gap. Germline V CDR1 and CDR2: MGHRA, YSYEKL. Here the CDR3 DNA reads TGCGCCAGCAGCCAAGATTGGCAGGGTTGGCACTACGAGCAGTACTTC. Amino acids: CASSQDWQGWHYEQYF.

The gene calls are TRBV5-6 and TRBJ2-7, with 7 positions matching TRBD1. Trimming took 0 bases from V and 3 from J; bases not matched to a gene: 3. CDR3 length: 14 amino acids. Germline V CDR1 and CDR2: SGHDT, YYEEEE. CDR3 sequence reads: CASSLGTGNYEQYF. The CDR3 DNA reads TGTGCCAGCAGCTTGGGGACAGGAAACTACGAGCAGTACTTC.

The chain employs TRBV9 and TRBJ1-2; TRBD1 is a possible D gene (6 bases). This CDR3 is built from 11 residues. The V and J ends lost 8 bases and 2 bases respectively, with 7 bases between them. Germline CDR1 and CDR2: SGDLS and YYNGEE. The DNA of the CDR3 is TGTGCCAGTCAGGGGAACTATGGCTACACCTTC. Amino acid sequence: CASQGNYGYTF.

This chain connects TRBV7-2 to TRBJ1-1; perhaps TRBD1 as D (6 bases). Germline CDR1 reads SGHTA; CDR2 reads FQGNSA. This CDR3 spans 15 amino acids. Deletions cut 5 bases from V and 1 base from J, with 14 bases between. CDR3 coding DNA: TGTGCCAGCAGCCTACGGCCGACAGGGAACACTGAAGCTTTCTTT. Amino acid sequence: CASSLRPTGNTEAFF.

This sequence joins TRBV5-1 and TRBJ2-5, with D tentatively TRBD2 (5 bases). Germline-derived CDR1 and CDR2 are SGHRS and YFSETQ. Trimming cost V 0 bases and J 0 bases, with 6 bases left between them. This CDR3 has 14 amino acids. As DNA, the CDR3 is TGCGCCAGCAGCTTGGTGGGAGACCAAGAGACCCAGTACTTC. It translates to CASSLVGDQETQYF. The full variable domain, its missing parts supplied by reference TRBV5-1 and TRBJ2-5, is KAGVTQTPRYLIKTRGQQVTLSCSPISGHRSVSWYQQTPGQGLQFLFEYFSETQRNKGNFPGRFSGRQFSNSRSEMNVSTLELGDSALYLCASSLVGDQETQYFGPGTRLLVL.

V usage is TRBV5-1 and J usage is TRBJ2-5; 8 nucleotides match TRBD2. Germline V lookup: CDR1 SGHRS, CDR2 YFSETQ. Losses at the gene ends were 4 bases for V and 5 bases for J; bases not matched to a gene: 10. The CDR3 length is 15 residues. CDR3 sequence: CASSGGLGGSETQYF. The CDR3 DNA reads as TGCGCCAGCAGCGGGGGACTAGGGGGATCGGAGACCCAGTACTTC.